This record concerns one TCR beta chain sequence. TCRdb called the RT-PCR reads again in MiXCR, with one record for every CDR3 protein. Of 550,000 to 750,000 distinct CDR3 sequences in the sample, about 14% are singletons; the top ten hold 3.6%. V was clipped by 4 bases and J by 4 bases, with 10 bases between them. The CDR3 contains 13 residues. The germline gives CDR1 DFQATT, CDR2 SNEGSKA (reference sequence). The specimen sequenced was memory CD4+ T cells from blood. The chain couples TRBV20-1 to TRBJ1-4; D is undetermined. The clonotype comes from a female donor in good health, serving as a healthy control. CDR3 nucleotide sequence: TGCAGTGCTACAGGACTATTTAATGAAAAACTGTTTTTT. It encodes CSATGLFNEKLFF.